In this sample, the clone carrying this T cell receptor beta chain turned up once. As yet, its antigen is unknown. The sample is drawn from a study of shared clonotypes between healthy human individuals. Broader study findings: It was expected that sequencing depth would affect clonotype sharing among donors.

Naive CD8 isolation took CD45RO-negative cells positively selected for CCR7 and excluded terminally differentiated effector memory CD45RA+ cells. In the original processing: Filtering differed for immunoSEQ, which gave only junction sequences without quality scores. Assay used: immunoSEQ multiplex PCR; TCRdb lists only in-frame clones, some missing. V and J calls and clone size come straight from that table; D and trimming were deduced from the DNA. The sample consists of roughly 650,000 clones, 96% of them appearing once. The clonotype comes from a woman aged 25 to 39 in good health. Sequenced sample: naive CD8+ T cells sorted from blood.

The CDR3 sequence: CASSAGEGTEYGELFF. The CDR3 DNA follows: TGTGCCAGTAGTGCCGGGGAAGGGACAGAGTACGGGGAGCTGTTTTTT. V is TRBV19 and J is TRBJ2-2, with TRBD1 identical over 7 bases. With 5 bases clipped from V and 7 bases from J, the junction kept 13 bases outside the gene matches. The CDR3 runs to 16 residues. Germline V gives CDR1 LNHDA, CDR2 SQIVND (reference sequence).